These 24 T cell receptor beta chains share one sample of origin, sequenced in a study of shared clonotypes between healthy human individuals (dated by TCRdb to the early 2020s). Library generation was performed with the immunoSEQ multiplex PCR assay. TCRdb stores this immuneACCESS table with in-frame sequences only. Part of the clones is absent; in the studies checked, under half of the shortfall reflects unresolved V genes, and no reason is known for the rest. This sample has around 510,000 clones in its table, and around 81% of those were observed once. Of the sample, 12% falls within the top ten clones. Sequencing was carried out using PBMCs. Every receptor here comes from a woman aged 40-49 years in good health. Some clones in this sample may be carry-over from other donors' samples.

This clone was detected ten times or more. The J gene is TRBJ2-7, the V gene TRBV4-2, with 10 positions matching TRBD1. The V and J ends lost 4 bases and 5 bases, in that order; junction bases with no gene match: 8. Germline values: CDR1 LGHNA, CDR2 YNFKEQ. There are 15 residues in the CDR3. CDR3 amino acids: CASSPQTGGPDEQYF. DNA of the CDR3: TGTGCCAGCAGCCCCCAGACAGGGGGCCCAGACGAGCAGTACTTC.

The V call is TRBV4-1, the J call TRBJ2-6, with TRBD2 identical over 14 bases. The CDR3 loop spans 19 amino acids. Trimming cost V 2 bases and J 4 bases; bases outside gene matches: 7. From germline, CDR1 is MGHRA and CDR2 YSYEKL. CDR3 DNA sequence: TGCGCCAGCAGCCAATCTGGGACTAGCGGGAGAGGGGGGGCCAACGTCCTGACTTTC. Its protein is CASSQSGTSGRGGANVLTF.

This clone is a singleton in its sample. J is TRBJ2-2 and V is TRBV4-1; perhaps TRBD1 as D (5 bases). V was cut by 4 bases and J by 1 base, with 7 bases left in between. This CDR3 is built from 14 residues. Germline V lookup: CDR1 MGHRA, CDR2 YSYEKL. CDR3 DNA sequence: TGCGCCAGCAGCCTAGGACAGAACACCGGGGAGCTGTTTTTT. Amino acid sequence: CASSLGQNTGELFF.

The chain combines TRBV29-1 with TRBJ1-1, with 7 bases matching TRBD1. The germline CDR1 and CDR2 sequences are SQVTM and ANQGSEA. J was trimmed by 6 bases and V by 3 bases; bases with no gene match: 13. CDR3 size: 15 residues. CDR3 sequence (DNA): TGCAGCGTTGATAGCCGAACAGGGGTAGGGGCTGAAGCTTTCTTT. Translation gives CSVDSRTGVGAEAFF.

This clone came up many times. The gene calls are TRBV7-2 and TRBJ2-3; D is perhaps TRBD2 (5 bases). CDR3 length: 15 residues. Deletions cut 6 bases from V and 2 bases from J, with 15 bases between. Germline V gene data show CDR1 as SGHTA and CDR2 as FQGNSA. CDR3 amino acids: CASSRSAGFTDTQYF. DNA of the CDR3: TGTGCCAGCAGTCGGTCGGCGGGTTTCACAGATACGCAGTATTTT.

The chain carries TRBV10-1 and TRBJ2-1; tentatively, D is TRBD1 or TRBD2 (5 bases each). Trimming shortened V by 0 bases and J by 2 bases, and 11 bases separated the two germline ends. CDR1 and CDR2 (germline): WNHNN, SYGVQD (reference sequence). This CDR3 region has 16 residues. The CDR3 coding sequence is TGCGCCAGCAGTGAGTCCTACTCGGGGCCCTACAATGAGCAGTTCTTC. Residues: CASSESYSGPYNEQFF.

The chain is built from TRBV30 and TRBJ2-7; maybe TRBD1 (5 bases). Trimming took 8 bases from V and 4 from J, leaving 18 bases between them. There are 13 residues in the CDR3. The germline V gene encodes CDR1 GTSNPN and CDR2 SVGIG (reference sequence). The CDR3 DNA follows: TGTGCCCTGGTCATGGCAGGGAAATACGAGCAGTACTTC. Amino acids: CALVMAGKYEQYF.

The chain couples TRBV11-3 to TRBJ2-4, with D unresolved. V lost 4 bases, J lost 7 bases, and 8 bases lay in between. The CDR3 has 12 amino acids. Per germline, CDR1 SGHNT and CDR2 YENEEA. DNA of the CDR3: TGTGCCAGCAGCTCCGACGATAACATTCAGTACTTC. Residues: CASSSDDNIQYF.

This rearrangement joins TRBV6-1 to TRBJ1-1, with D uncertain. V shed 5 bases and J shed 5 bases, with 9 bases lying between them. This CDR3 spans 12 amino acids. CDR1 and CDR2 from the germline V gene are MNHNS and SASEGT. The CDR3 loop reads CASSRTVTEAFF. DNA for the CDR3: TGTGCCAGCAGTCGGACGGTAACTGAAGCTTTCTTT.

This clone has just one count. The rearrangement joins TRBV15 to TRBJ1-3; a weak D match, TRBD1 (6 bases). V was cut by 0 bases and J by 4 bases, with 10 bases left in between. The length of the CDR3 is 15 residues. Germline V gene data show CDR1 as LNHNV and CDR2 as YYDKDF (reference sequence). CDR3 residues: CATSRDPQGGNTIYF. CDR3 nucleotide sequence: TGTGCCACCAGCAGAGATCCCCAGGGGGGAAACACCATATATTTT.

The rearrangement uses TRBV27 and TRBJ2-7; TRBD1 agrees at 7 bases. The CDR3 is 13 residues long. CDR1 and CDR2 (germline): MNHEY, SMNVEV (reference sequence). V lost 2 bases, J lost 11 bases, and 9 bases stayed unmatched. CDR3 sequence reads: CASSLGPADRKYF. Written as DNA, the CDR3 is TGTGCCAGCAGTTTAGGACCTGCGGACAGGAAGTACTTC.

The V gene is TRBV5-4, the J gene TRBJ2-3; unclear D gene. CDR1 SGHNT and CDR2 YYREEE come from the germline V gene (reference sequence). V lost 0 bases to trimming and J lost 0 bases, with 8 bases between them. This CDR3 is built from 15 residues. CDR3: CASSLVSSSTDTQYF. DNA of the CDR3: TGTGCCAGCAGCTTGGTGTCTTCTAGCACAGATACGCAGTATTTT.

The chain employs TRBV29-1 and TRBJ1-2; D is uncertain. The CDR3 contains 11 residues. CDR1 is SQVTM, CDR2 ANQGSEA, per germline. Trimming left V 4 bases short and J 8 bases short, with 11 bases between. The CDR3 coding sequence is TGCAGCGTTGCGGTAGACGAGGGCTACACCTTC. Translation gives CSVAVDEGYTF.

The chain joins TRBV7-9 to TRBJ1-3, with 9 bases aligning to TRBD1. Trimming cost V 5 bases and J 8 bases; bases outside gene matches: 7. Germline V gene sequence: CDR1 SEHNR, CDR2 FQNEAQ (reference sequence). This CDR3 is built from 14 residues. The CDR3 sequence: CASSGRTGEDTIYF. In DNA, the CDR3 is TGTGCCAGCAGCGGCAGGACAGGGGAAGACACCATATATTTT.

The CDR3 nucleotides read TGTGCCAGCAGTGAGGGGGACACCGGGGAGCTGTTTTTT. It yields the protein CASSEGDTGELFF. V gene TRBV6-1 combines with J gene TRBJ2-2; perhaps D is TRBD1 or TRBD2 (5 bases each). V was shortened by 3 bases and J by 3 bases, with 5 bases between the two germline ends. The CDR3 is 13 amino acids. Per germline, CDR1 MNHNS and CDR2 SASEGT.

This rearrangement joins TRBV5-8 to TRBJ2-2; 8 bases align to TRBD1. The CDR3 is 16 amino acids. Germline V lookup: CDR1 SGHTS, CDR2 YDEGEE. The junction had 7 bases not matched to a gene; V was cut back by 2 bases and J by 4 bases. Written as DNA, the CDR3 is TGTGCCAGCAGCTTAGGGACAGGCCGGCGCACCGGGGAGCTGTTTTTT. Translated, it gives CASSLGTGRRTGELFF. Drawing the rest from reference TRBV5-8 and TRBJ2-2, the complete variable domain is EAGVTQSPTHLIKTRGQQATLRCSPISGHTSVYWYQQALGLGLQFLLWYDEGEERNRGNFPPRFSGRQFPNYSSELNVNALELEDSALYLCASSLGTGRRTGELFFGEGSRLTVL.

This chain joins TRBV30 and TRBJ2-5; D could derive from TRBD1 or TRBD2 (7 bases each). CDR3 length: 16 amino acids. Germline V gives CDR1 GTSNPN, CDR2 SVGIG (reference sequence). V was cut by 2 bases and J by 5 bases, with 21 bases left in between. CDR3 bases: TGTGCCTGGAGTCTCTGGAGAAGGGGGCGGGGGGAGACCCAGTACTTC. The encoded protein is CAWSLWRRGRGETQYF.

As for this clone: This sample also contains other DNA sequences that code for the same CDR3. The genes are TRBV9 and TRBJ2-5, with 8 bases matching TRBD2. The J call may be faulty, since TRBJ2-7 better matches the DNA end. The CDR3 runs 14 residues. From germline, CDR1 is SGDLS and CDR2 YYNGEE. CDR3 protein: CASSRSGGTAEQYF. DNA for the CDR3: TGTGCCAGCAGCCGCTCGGGGGGGACTGCCGAGCAGTACTTC.

The chain has TRBV30 and TRBJ1-1; D is uncertain. Trimming took 0 bases from V and 4 from J, leaving 12 bases between them. Looked up from germline, CDR1 is GTSNPN and CDR2 is SVGIG (reference sequence). The CDR3 spans 14 residues. The CDR3 is CAWSVFGVGTEAFF. CDR3 DNA: TGTGCCTGGAGTGTCTTTGGGGTAGGCACTGAAGCTTTCTTT.

The chain uses TRBV7-9 and TRBJ2-2, with 9 positions matching TRBD1. CDR1 is SEHNR, CDR2 FQNEAQ, per germline (reference sequence). The CDR3 length is 15 residues. The J segment lost 3 bases and the V segment lost 10 bases, leaving 9 bases of the junction unmatched. CDR3 loop: CATSDRTGDTGELFF. The CDR3 nucleotides are TGTGCCACCTCGGATAGGACAGGGGACACCGGGGAGCTGTTTTTT.

The chain joins TRBV6-5 to TRBJ1-4; D is perhaps TRBD1 (5 bases). CDR1 is MNHEY and CDR2 is SVGAGI in the germline V gene. V dropped 6 bases and J dropped 5 bases, with 16 bases sitting between them. The CDR3 length is 15 residues. In nucleotides, the CDR3 is TGTGCCAGCAGCCGCTTGGGACGAGTAAATGAAAAACTGTTTTTT. It codes for CASSRLGRVNEKLFF.

The CDR3 loop is CASSEQQGATEAFF. The CDR3 DNA follows: TGTGCCAGCAGCGAGCAACAGGGAGCAACTGAAGCTTTCTTT. The gene calls are TRBV5-5 and TRBJ1-1; maybe TRBD1 (6 bases). CDR3 length equals 14 residues. The germline V and J ends were trimmed by 4 bases and 5 bases, with 15 bases remaining between them. Germline V gene lookup returns CDR1 SGHKS and CDR2 YYEKEE (reference sequence).

About this clone: Other DNA sequences in the sample encode the same CDR3. The chain joins TRBV18 to TRBJ2-5, with D possibly being TRBD1 (5 bases). Germline V lookup: CDR1 KGHSH, CDR2 LQKENI. Trimming removed 3 bases at V and 5 bases at J, with 7 bases between. The CDR3 runs 12 residues. This chain's CDR3 is CASSPAGETQYF. In DNA, the CDR3 is TGTGCCAGCTCACCCGCAGGGGAGACCCAGTACTTC.

This rearrangement joins TRBV19 to TRBJ1-2; 7 bases are a match to TRBD1. This CDR3 has 15 residues. Germline V gives CDR1 LNHDA, CDR2 SQIVND (reference sequence). Trimming at V came to 1 base and at J to 3 bases, leaving 5 bases not matched to a gene. CDR3 loop: CASSIARQGDYGYTF. The CDR3 DNA sequence: TGTGCCAGTAGTATAGCTAGACAGGGCGACTATGGCTACACCTTC. Supplemented by reference TRBV19 and TRBJ1-2, the full variable domain reads DGGITQSPKYLFRKEGQNVTLSCEQNLNHDAMYWYRQDPGQGLRLIYYSQIVNDFQKGDIAEGYSVSREKKESFPLTVTSAQKNPTAFYLCASSIARQGDYGYTFGSGTRLTVV.